This T cell receptor (beta chain) was recorded in a study of blood T cell repertoires in COVID-19. The repertoire was sequenced with immunoSEQ multiplex PCR; TCRdb's copy has only in-frame clones and lacks some. The sample has more than 250,000 clones; 75% to 90% are singletons. Germline CDR1 and CDR2: LNHDA and SQIVND (reference sequence). V was shortened by 3 bases and J by 3 bases, with 24 bases between the two germline ends. The CDR3 is 19 residues long. Sequencing used PBMCs or T cells enriched from blood (not recorded which). This sequence joins TRBV19 and TRBJ1-5; D is possibly TRBD1 (5 bases). The receptor was derived from a man aged 30 to 39 who had recovered from COVID-19. CDR3: CASSIGWGPGFRDNQPQHF. For the CDR3, the DNA is TGTGCCAGTAGTATCGGTTGGGGCCCAGGGTTCAGAGACAATCAGCCCCAGCATTTT. The full variable domain, in which reference TRBV19 and TRBJ1-5 provide the parts outside the CDR3, is DGGITQSPKYLFRKEGQNVTLSCEQNLNHDAMYWYRQDPGQGLRLIYYSQIVNDFQKGDIAEGYSVSREKKESFPLTVTSAQKNPTAFYLCASSIGWGPGFRDNQPQHFGDGTRLSIL.